This TCR beta chain originates from a study of CD8 T cells in ankylosing spondylitis. CDR1 is ENHRY, CDR2 SYGVKD, per germline. The CDR3 length is 13 residues. V dropped 7 bases and J dropped 5 bases, with 14 bases sitting between them. TCRdb redid the calling of the 5' RACE reads with MiXCR, one entry per CDR3 protein. The sample lists about 270,000 distinct CDR3 sequences, 30% to 40% occurring once. This clonotype was seen more than once but under ten times. V is TRBV10-3 and J is TRBJ1-1, with D possibly TRBD1 on 5 matching bases. The specimen was blood, either unsorted or a sorted T cell fraction (not recorded which). This clonotype originated in a male donor with ankylosing spondylitis or in good health (not recorded which). The CDR3 DNA reads TGTGCCATCAAGCCCTTAGAGGGGACTGAAGCTTTCTTT. Translation gives CAIKPLEGTEAFF.